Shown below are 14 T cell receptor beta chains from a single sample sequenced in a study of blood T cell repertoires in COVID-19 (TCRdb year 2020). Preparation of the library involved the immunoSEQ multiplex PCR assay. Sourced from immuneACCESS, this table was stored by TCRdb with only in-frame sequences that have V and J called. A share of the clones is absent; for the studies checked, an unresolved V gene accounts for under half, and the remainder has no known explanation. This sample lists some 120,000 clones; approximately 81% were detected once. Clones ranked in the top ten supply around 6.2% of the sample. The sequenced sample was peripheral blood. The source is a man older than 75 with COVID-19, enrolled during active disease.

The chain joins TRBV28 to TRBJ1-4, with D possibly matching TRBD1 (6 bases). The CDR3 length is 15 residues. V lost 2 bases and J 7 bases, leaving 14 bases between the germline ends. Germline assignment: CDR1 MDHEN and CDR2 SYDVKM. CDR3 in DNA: TGTGCCAGCAGTTTAAATCAGGGGTTAGGTGAAAAACTGTTTTTT. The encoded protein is CASSLNQGLGEKLFF.

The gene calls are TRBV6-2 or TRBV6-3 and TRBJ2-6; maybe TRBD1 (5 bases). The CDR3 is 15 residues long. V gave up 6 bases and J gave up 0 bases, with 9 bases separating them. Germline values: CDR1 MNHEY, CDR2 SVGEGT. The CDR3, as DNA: TGTGCCAGCAGCCACGACAGCTCTGGGGCCAACGTCCTGACTTTC. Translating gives CASSHDSSGANVLTF.

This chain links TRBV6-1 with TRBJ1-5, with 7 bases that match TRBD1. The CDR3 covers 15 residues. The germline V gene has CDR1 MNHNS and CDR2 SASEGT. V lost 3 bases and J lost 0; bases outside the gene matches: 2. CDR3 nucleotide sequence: TGTGCCAGCAGTGATGGGACAGTTAGCAATCAGCCCCAGCATTTT. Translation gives CASSDGTVSNQPQHF.

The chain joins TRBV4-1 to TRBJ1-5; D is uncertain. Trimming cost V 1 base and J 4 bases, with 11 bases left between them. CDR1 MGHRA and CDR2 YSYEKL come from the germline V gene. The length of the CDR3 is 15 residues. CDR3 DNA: TGCGCCAGCAGCCAAGTCCGCGGAGGAAATCAGCCCCAGCATTTT. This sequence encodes CASSQVRGGNQPQHF.

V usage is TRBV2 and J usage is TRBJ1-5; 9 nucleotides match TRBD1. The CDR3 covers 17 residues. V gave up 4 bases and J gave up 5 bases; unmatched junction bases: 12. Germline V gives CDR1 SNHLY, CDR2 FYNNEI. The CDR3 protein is CASSVVPTGGSYQPQHF. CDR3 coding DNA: TGTGCCAGCAGTGTAGTGCCGACAGGGGGTAGTTATCAGCCCCAGCATTTT.

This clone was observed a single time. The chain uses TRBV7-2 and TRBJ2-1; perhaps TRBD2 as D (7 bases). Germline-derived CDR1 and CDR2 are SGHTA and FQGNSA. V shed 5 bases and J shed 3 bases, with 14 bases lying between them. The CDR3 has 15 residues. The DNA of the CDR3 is TGTGCCAGCAGCCCCCAGGGAGGGGGCTACAATGAGCAGTTCTTC. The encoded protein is CASSPQGGGYNEQFF.

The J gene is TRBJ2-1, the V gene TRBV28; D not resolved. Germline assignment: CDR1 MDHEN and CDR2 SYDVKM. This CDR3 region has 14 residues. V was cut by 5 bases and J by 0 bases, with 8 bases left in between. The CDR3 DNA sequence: TGTGCCAGCAGTCGCGGTAGCTCCTACAATGAGCAGTTCTTC. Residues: CASSRGSSYNEQFF.

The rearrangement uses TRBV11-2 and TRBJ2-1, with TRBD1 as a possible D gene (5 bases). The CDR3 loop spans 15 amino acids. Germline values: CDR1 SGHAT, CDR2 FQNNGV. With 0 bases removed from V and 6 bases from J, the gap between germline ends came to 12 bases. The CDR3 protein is CASSLDLATANEQFF. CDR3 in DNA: TGTGCCAGCAGCTTAGATTTGGCGACAGCCAATGAGCAGTTCTTC.

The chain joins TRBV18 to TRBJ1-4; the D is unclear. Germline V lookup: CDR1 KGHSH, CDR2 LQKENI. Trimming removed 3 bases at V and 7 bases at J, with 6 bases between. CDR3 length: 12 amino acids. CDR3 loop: CASSPEREKLFF. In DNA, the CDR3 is TGTGCCAGCTCACCGGAGCGTGAAAAACTGTTTTTT.

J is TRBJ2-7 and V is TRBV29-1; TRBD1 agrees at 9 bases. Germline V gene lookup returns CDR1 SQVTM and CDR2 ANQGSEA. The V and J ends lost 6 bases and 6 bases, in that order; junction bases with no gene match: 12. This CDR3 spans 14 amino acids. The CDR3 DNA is TGCAGCGTCCTCCCGACAGGGGGACGGCTCGAGCAGTACTTC. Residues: CSVLPTGGRLEQYF.

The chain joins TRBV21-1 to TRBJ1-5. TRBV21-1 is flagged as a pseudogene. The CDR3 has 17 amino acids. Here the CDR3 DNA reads TGTGCCAGCATCCTCCTCCGGGGAAGCTCTAGCAATCAGCCCCAGCATTTT. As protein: CASILLRGSSSNQPQHF.

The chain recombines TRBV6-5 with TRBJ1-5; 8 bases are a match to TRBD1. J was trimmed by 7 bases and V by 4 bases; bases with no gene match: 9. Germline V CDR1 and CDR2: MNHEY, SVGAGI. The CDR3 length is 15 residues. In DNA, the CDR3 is TGTGCCAGCAGTTCCTCCGGGACAGGCGCCCAGCCCCAGCATTTT. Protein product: CASSSSGTGAQPQHF.

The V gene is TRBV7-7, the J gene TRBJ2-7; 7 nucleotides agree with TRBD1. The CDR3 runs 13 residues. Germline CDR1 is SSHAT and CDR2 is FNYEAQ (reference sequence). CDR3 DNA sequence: TGTGCGGTTGGGCAGGGGGTAGGCTACGAGCAGTACTTC. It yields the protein CAVGQGVGYEQYF.

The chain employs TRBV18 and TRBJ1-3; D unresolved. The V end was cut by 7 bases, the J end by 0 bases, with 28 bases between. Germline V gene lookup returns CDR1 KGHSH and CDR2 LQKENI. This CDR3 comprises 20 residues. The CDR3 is CASYPFAPPGGSLSGNTIYF. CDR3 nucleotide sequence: TGTGCCAGCTATCCATTCGCCCCCCCCGGCGGGTCCCTCTCTGGAAACACCATATATTTT. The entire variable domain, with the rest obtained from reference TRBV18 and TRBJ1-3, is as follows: NAGVMQNPRHLVRRRGQEARLRCSPMKGHSHVYWYRQLPEEGLKFMVYLQKENIIDESGMPKERFSAEFPKEGPSILRIQQVVRGDSAAYFCASYPFAPPGGSLSGNTIYFGEGSWLTVV.